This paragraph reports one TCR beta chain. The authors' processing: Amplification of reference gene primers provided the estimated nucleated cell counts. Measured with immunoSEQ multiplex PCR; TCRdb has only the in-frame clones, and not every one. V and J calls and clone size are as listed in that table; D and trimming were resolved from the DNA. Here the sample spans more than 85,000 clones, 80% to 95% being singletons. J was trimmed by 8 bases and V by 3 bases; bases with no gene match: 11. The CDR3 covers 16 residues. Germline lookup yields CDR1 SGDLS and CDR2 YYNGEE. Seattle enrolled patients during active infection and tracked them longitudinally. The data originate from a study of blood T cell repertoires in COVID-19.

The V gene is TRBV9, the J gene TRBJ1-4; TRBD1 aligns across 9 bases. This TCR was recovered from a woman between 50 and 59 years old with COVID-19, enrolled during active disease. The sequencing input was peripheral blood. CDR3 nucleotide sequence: TGTGCCAGCAGCGCCCGCTCGGGACAGGGAGGAGAAAAACTGTTTTTT. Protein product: CASSARSGQGGEKLFF.